A selection of T cell receptor beta chains follows, all from one sample in a study of shared clonotypes between healthy human individuals. Data came from immunoSEQ multiplex PCR; TCRdb stores just in-frame clones and leaves some out. The sample records 2 million to 2.5 million clones, less than 95% being singletons. Sequencing input: naive CD8+ T cells sorted from blood. All receptors derive from a man between 18 and 35 years old in good health. Each CDR3 is given with its conserved first and last residue. D genes are given only for firm matches. Rows may omit the clone size; those that give it use once, few, many or a size class.

clone_size: -; j_call: TRBJ2-7; v_call: TRBV6-1; d_call: -; cdr3_nt: TGTGCCAGCACCCTATCAGGGTCCGTCTACGAGCAGTACTTC; cdr3_aa: CASTLSGSVYEQYF
clone_size: -; j_call: TRBJ2-7; v_call: TRBV5-1; d_call: TRBD1; cdr3_nt: TGCGCCAGCAGCTTGGGGGTGATAGGGGGCGAGGAGCAGTACTTC; cdr3_aa: CASSLGVIGGEEQYF
clone_size: -; j_call: TRBJ1-1; v_call: TRBV5-1; d_call: -; cdr3_nt: TGCGCCAGCAGCTTCGCAGGGGAAGCTTTCTTT; cdr3_aa: CASSFAGEAFF
clone_size: -; j_call: TRBJ2-5; v_call: TRBV4-3; d_call: TRBD1; cdr3_nt: TGCGCCAGCAGCCAAGCCTTTACAGGGGTCCAAGAGACCCAGTACTTC; cdr3_aa: CASSQAFTGVQETQYF
clone_size: -; j_call: TRBJ2-7; v_call: TRBV29-1; d_call: TRBD1; cdr3_nt: TGCAGCGTTGAAGACAGAGACAGGGGGCTATACGAGCAGTACTTC; cdr3_aa: CSVEDRDRGLYEQYF
clone_size: once; j_call: TRBJ2-3; v_call: TRBV27; d_call: -; cdr3_nt: TGTGCCAGCAGCTTCGACCGCACAGATACGCAGTATTTT; cdr3_aa: CASSFDRTDTQYF
clone_size: once; j_call: TRBJ2-7; v_call: TRBV5-1; d_call: -; cdr3_nt: TGCGCCAGCGACATAGGGGTATACGAGCAGTACTTC; cdr3_aa: CASDIGVYEQYF
clone_size: -; j_call: TRBJ2-5; v_call: TRBV10-3; d_call: TRBD1; cdr3_nt: TGTGCCATCAGTGAGGGGACAGCACCGCAAGAGACCCAGTACTTC; cdr3_aa: CAISEGTAPQETQYF
clone_size: -; j_call: TRBJ2-5; v_call: TRBV9; d_call: -; cdr3_nt: TGTGCCAGCAGCGTACAGGGTTGGGAGACCCAGTACTTC; cdr3_aa: CASSVQGWETQYF
clone_size: -; j_call: TRBJ2-7; v_call: TRBV5-4; d_call: -; cdr3_nt: TGTGCCAGCAGCCCGGGACCAGCCTACGAGCAGTACTTC; cdr3_aa: CASSPGPAYEQYF
clone_size: -; j_call: TRBJ2-7; v_call: TRBV7-6; d_call: TRBD2; cdr3_nt: TGTGCCAGCAGCTTAGCAAGCGGGGTGACCTACGAGCAGTACTTC; cdr3_aa: CASSLASGVTYEQYF
clone_size: -; j_call: TRBJ1-1; v_call: TRBV16; d_call: -; cdr3_nt: TGTGCCAGCAGCCCCACGTTCGGGGGGGATCATAACACTGAAGCTTTCTTT; cdr3_aa: CASSPTFGGDHNTEAFF
clone_size: -; j_call: TRBJ1-1; v_call: TRBV10-2; d_call: TRBD1; cdr3_nt: TGCGCCAGCAGTGAGTCGGCAGGGGGAGGGACTGAAGCTTTCTTT; cdr3_aa: CASSESAGGGTEAFF
clone_size: -; j_call: TRBJ2-7; v_call: TRBV13; d_call: -; cdr3_nt: TGTGCCAGCAGCCCCTCCGGCGGCGAGCAGTACTTC; cdr3_aa: CASSPSGGEQYF
clone_size: -; j_call: TRBJ2-7; v_call: TRBV7-8; d_call: -; cdr3_nt: TGTGCCAGCAGCCCTCGGGTTGGCGACGAGCAGTACTTC; cdr3_aa: CASSPRVGDEQYF
clone_size: -; j_call: TRBJ2-7; v_call: TRBV27; d_call: -; cdr3_nt: TGTGCCAGCAGTCTAGGGATTTCCTACGAGCAGTACTTC; cdr3_aa: CASSLGISYEQYF
clone_size: -; j_call: TRBJ1-5; v_call: TRBV9; d_call: TRBD1; cdr3_nt: TGTGCCAGCAGTGGGACAGCTAGCAATCAGCCCCAGCATTTT; cdr3_aa: CASSGTASNQPQHF
clone_size: -; j_call: TRBJ2-7; v_call: TRBV28; d_call: -; cdr3_nt: TGTGCCAGCAGTTTGGGGTGGGCGGGCAACTACGAGCAGTACTTC; cdr3_aa: CASSLGWAGNYEQYF
clone_size: -; j_call: TRBJ2-2; v_call: TRBV6-5; d_call: -; cdr3_nt: TGTGCCAGCAGTTATATAGCCGGGGAGCTGTTTTTT; cdr3_aa: CASSYIAGELFF
clone_size: -; j_call: TRBJ2-7; v_call: TRBV7-6; d_call: -; cdr3_nt: TGTGCCAGCAGCTCCGACCCGGACTTTTTGGCCGAGCAGTACTTC; cdr3_aa: CASSSDPDFLAEQYF
clone_size: -; j_call: TRBJ2-7; v_call: TRBV6-6; d_call: -; cdr3_nt: TGTGCCAGCTGCGACTCAAACTCCTACGAGCAGTACTTC; cdr3_aa: CASCDSNSYEQYF
clone_size: -; j_call: TRBJ1-2; v_call: TRBV25-1; d_call: -; cdr3_nt: TGTGCCAGCAGTGAATACGAGGGGTGGGACTATGGCTACACCTTC; cdr3_aa: CASSEYEGWDYGYTF
clone_size: -; j_call: TRBJ1-1; v_call: TRBV28; d_call: -; cdr3_nt: TGTGCCAGCAGATCTCTTACTGAGGGGGTGATGAACACTGAAGCTTTCTTT; cdr3_aa: CASRSLTEGVMNTEAFF